This T cell receptor (beta chain) derives from a study of read filtering for tumor transcriptome and immune sequencing. Study context: The cohort had some 16 men and over eleven women aged about 40 to 90, mean around 63 years.

Trimming removed 5 bases from V and 4 bases from J, with 10 bases in between. CDR3 length equals 14 residues. CDR1 and CDR2 (germline): SGHNT, YYREEE (reference sequence). Findings and caveats of the study: Correlation between methods rose after single-read clonotypes were removed. In IR-seq, single-read clonotypes were roughly 80% of clonotypes but 3.5% to 4% of reads.

This clonotype was observed many times. As yet, its antigen is unknown. This library used about 400 ng RNA and molecular barcoded adaptors spanning alpha/delta and beta/gamma chains. From the reads, TCRdb called clonotypes with MiXCR, one entry per CDR3 protein. The data contain approximately 90,000 distinct CDR3 sequences, approximately 21% of them singletons. Sequencing was performed on a population of CD138-negative cells sorted from bone marrow. This TCR came from a donor over 35 with multiple myeloma. The chain links TRBV5-4 to TRBJ1-6; TRBD1 might be the D (6 bases). The CDR3 DNA follows: TGTGCCAGCAGGGAGACAGGTTATAATTCACCCCTCCACTTT. Amino acids: CASRETGYNSPLHF.